Listed below are T cell receptor beta chains from one sample, sequenced in a study of blood T cell repertoires in COVID-19. Here immunoSEQ multiplex PCR was the method, and the copy in TCRdb shows in-frame clones only, minus some. In the table there are some 240,000 clones, roughly four fifths of which are singletons. Source material: PBMCs or T cells enriched from blood (not recorded which). Source of these receptors: a man aged 30 to 39 with acute COVID-19. Each CDR3 is given with its conserved first and last residue. The order of the fields is D gene, clone size, J gene, V gene, CDR3 DNA, CDR3 protein. D genes are given only for firm matches. A clone size is listed for some rows: how often the clone was seen (once, few, many), or a class if it is expanded.

d_call: .; clone_size: .; j_call: TRBJ1-1; v_call: TRBV3-1/TRBV3-2; cdr3_nt: TGTGCCAGCAGCCAAGTTTTTAGAGGGGGCACTGAAGCTTTCTTT; cdr3_aa: CASSQVFRGGTEAFF
d_call: TRBD2; clone_size: .; j_call: TRBJ2-1; v_call: TRBV11-2; cdr3_nt: TGTGCCAGCAGCTTAGAACCCCTAGCGGGGGGGCATGAGCAGTTCTTC; cdr3_aa: CASSLEPLAGGHEQFF
d_call: TRBD1; clone_size: .; j_call: TRBJ2-3; v_call: TRBV9; cdr3_nt: TGTGCCAGCAGCGTAATTGCCTTCGACAGGGGGGGGGATACGCAGTATTTT; cdr3_aa: CASSVIAFDRGGDTQYF
d_call: TRBD1; clone_size: .; j_call: TRBJ1-5; v_call: TRBV6-5; cdr3_nt: TGTGCCAGCAGCGCCGGGACAGGGAACGAGCCCCAGCATTTT; cdr3_aa: CASSAGTGNEPQHF
d_call: .; clone_size: once; j_call: TRBJ1-3; v_call: TRBV29-1; cdr3_nt: TGCAGCGTTGAAACTCCACCGGGCTCTGGAAACACCATATATTTT; cdr3_aa: CSVETPPGSGNTIYF
d_call: .; clone_size: .; j_call: TRBJ1-6; v_call: TRBV3-1/TRBV3-2; cdr3_nt: TGTGCCAGCAGCCAAGGGACAGAGACCTATTCACCCCTCCACTTT; cdr3_aa: CASSQGTETYSPLHF
d_call: .; clone_size: once; j_call: TRBJ1-2; v_call: TRBV6-2/TRBV6-3; cdr3_nt: TGTGCCAGCAGTTATTCACTTGTTGGCTACACCTTC; cdr3_aa: CASSYSLVGYTF
d_call: TRBD2; clone_size: .; j_call: TRBJ2-1; v_call: TRBV13; cdr3_nt: TGTGCCAGCAGCCCGAAGAGGACTAGGCTATACAATGAGCAGTTCTTC; cdr3_aa: CASSPKRTRLYNEQFF
d_call: TRBD1; clone_size: few; j_call: TRBJ1-4; v_call: TRBV15; cdr3_nt: TGTGCCACCAGCAGAGAACAGGGGACCGCTGAAAAACTGTTTTTT; cdr3_aa: CATSREQGTAEKLFF
d_call: TRBD2; clone_size: .; j_call: TRBJ2-1; v_call: TRBV29-1; cdr3_nt: TGCAGCGTTGCCCCCGGTGGTGTAGCGGGAGGGCAGAGGGGGCAGTTCTTC; cdr3_aa: CSVAPGGVAGGQRGQFF
d_call: TRBD1; clone_size: .; j_call: TRBJ2-1; v_call: TRBV9; cdr3_nt: TGTGCCAGCAGCGGCCGGGACAGCCTCTACAATGAGCAGTTCTTC; cdr3_aa: CASSGRDSLYNEQFF
d_call: .; clone_size: .; j_call: TRBJ1-1; v_call: TRBV24-1; cdr3_nt: TGTGCCACCAAGACAGGTGAGAACACTGAAGCTTTCTTT; cdr3_aa: CATKTGENTEAFF
d_call: TRBD1; clone_size: .; j_call: TRBJ1-2; v_call: TRBV5-4; cdr3_nt: TGTGCCAGCAGTCCTCCGGGGACAGGGGGCGCCGATGGCATGGGGGGCTACACCTTC; cdr3_aa: CASSPPGTGGADGMGGYTF
d_call: .; clone_size: .; j_call: TRBJ1-4; v_call: TRBV5-5; cdr3_nt: TGTGCCAGCAGCTCAACCGACAGCCAAGCAACTAATGAAAAACTGTTTTTT; cdr3_aa: CASSSTDSQATNEKLFF
d_call: .; clone_size: .; j_call: TRBJ2-5; v_call: TRBV4-2; cdr3_nt: TGTGCCAGCAGCCAAGGAATAGAGCAAGAGACCCAGTACTTC; cdr3_aa: CASSQGIEQETQYF
d_call: TRBD2; clone_size: .; j_call: TRBJ2-2; v_call: TRBV3-1/TRBV3-2; cdr3_nt: TGTGCCAGAACGGGGAGGGGGAACACCGGGGAGCTGTTTTTT; cdr3_aa: CARTGRGNTGELFF
d_call: .; clone_size: .; j_call: TRBJ1-2; v_call: TRBV19; cdr3_nt: TGTGCCAGTAGTATAGTTAGTACAGATTATGGCTACACCTTC; cdr3_aa: CASSIVSTDYGYTF
d_call: TRBD1; clone_size: .; j_call: TRBJ1-4; v_call: TRBV5-1; cdr3_nt: TGCGCCAGCAGCTTCCGGGACAGTAGCGAAAAACTGTTTTTT; cdr3_aa: CASSFRDSSEKLFF
d_call: .; clone_size: .; j_call: TRBJ1-1; v_call: TRBV5-5; cdr3_nt: TGTGCCAGCAGTCTAGGGGCGAACACTGAAGCTTTCTTT; cdr3_aa: CASSLGANTEAFF
d_call: .; clone_size: once; j_call: TRBJ1-6; v_call: TRBV7-9; cdr3_nt: TGTGCCAGCAGCTCACGGCGAGCGGATTCACCCCTCCACTTT; cdr3_aa: CASSSRRADSPLHF
d_call: TRBD1; clone_size: .; j_call: TRBJ2-2; v_call: TRBV5-1; cdr3_nt: TGCGCCAGCAGCCCCGACAGGGGGCTCGATACCGGGGAGCTGTTTTTT; cdr3_aa: CASSPDRGLDTGELFF
d_call: .; clone_size: .; j_call: TRBJ1-1; v_call: TRBV7-2; cdr3_nt: TGTGCCAGCAGCTTAGCTAAGAACACTGAAGCTTTCTTT; cdr3_aa: CASSLAKNTEAFF
d_call: .; clone_size: .; j_call: TRBJ2-6; v_call: TRBV7-7; cdr3_nt: TGTGCCAGCAGCTCCACACCGATCAGCTCTGGGGCCAACGTCCTGACTTTC; cdr3_aa: CASSSTPISSGANVLTF
d_call: TRBD2; clone_size: .; j_call: TRBJ2-1; v_call: TRBV9; cdr3_nt: TGTGCCAGCAGCGTAGCTAGTGAGGCGGGAGGGCCCCACAATGAGCAGTTCTTC; cdr3_aa: CASSVASEAGGPHNEQFF
d_call: TRBD1; clone_size: .; j_call: TRBJ2-2; v_call: TRBV3-1/TRBV3-2; cdr3_nt: TGTGCCAGCAGCCTAAACATCCGGACAGGGGGTTACACCGGGGAGCTGTTTTTT; cdr3_aa: CASSLNIRTGGYTGELFF
d_call: .; clone_size: once; j_call: TRBJ1-2; v_call: TRBV28; cdr3_nt: TGTGCCAGCAGTTTGAAGGGAGCGGGTGGAGGCTACACCTTC; cdr3_aa: CASSLKGAGGGYTF
d_call: .; clone_size: .; j_call: TRBJ2-3; v_call: TRBV24-1; cdr3_nt: TGTGCCACCAGTGATTGGCAGGGCACTAGCACAGATACGCAGTATTTT; cdr3_aa: CATSDWQGTSTDTQYF
d_call: TRBD1; clone_size: .; j_call: TRBJ1-4; v_call: TRBV5-4; cdr3_nt: TGTGCCAGCAGCCCAGGGGGCGCTGAGGAAAAACTGTTTTTT; cdr3_aa: CASSPGGAEEKLFF
d_call: .; clone_size: .; j_call: TRBJ1-3; v_call: TRBV10-3; cdr3_nt: TGTGCCACCGGGGGGGGAAACACCATATATTTT; cdr3_aa: CATGGGNTIYF
d_call: TRBD1; clone_size: .; j_call: TRBJ1-6; v_call: TRBV2; cdr3_nt: TGTGCCAGTCGGGACAGTGTCAATTCACCCCTCCACTTT; cdr3_aa: CASRDSVNSPLHF
d_call: .; clone_size: .; j_call: TRBJ1-4; v_call: TRBV6-5; cdr3_nt: TGTGCCAGCAGGATACACCAGGGCGGTGAAAAACTGTTTTTT; cdr3_aa: CASRIHQGGEKLFF
d_call: TRBD1; clone_size: .; j_call: TRBJ1-6; v_call: TRBV6-5; cdr3_nt: TGTGCCAGCAGTTACAACCGGGACAGCTTTGGGTCACCCCTCCACTTT; cdr3_aa: CASSYNRDSFGSPLHF
d_call: TRBD1; clone_size: .; j_call: TRBJ1-6; v_call: TRBV7-9; cdr3_nt: TGTGCCAGCACCAAGGGACAGGTTCCTAATTCACCCCTCCACTTT; cdr3_aa: CASTKGQVPNSPLHF
d_call: TRBD2; clone_size: once; j_call: TRBJ2-4; v_call: TRBV19; cdr3_nt: TGTGCCAGTAGTATCGGGGGGATCAACATTCAGTACTTC; cdr3_aa: CASSIGGINIQYF
d_call: .; clone_size: .; j_call: TRBJ1-2; v_call: TRBV19; cdr3_nt: TGTGCCAGTGGAGAGACCTATGGCTACACCTTC; cdr3_aa: CASGETYGYTF
d_call: .; clone_size: .; j_call: TRBJ1-4; v_call: TRBV13; cdr3_nt: TGTGCCAGCAGCTTAGGCCTGAGGAACAATGAAAAACTGTTTTTT; cdr3_aa: CASSLGLRNNEKLFF
d_call: .; clone_size: .; j_call: TRBJ1-6; v_call: TRBV14; cdr3_nt: TGTGCCAGCAGCCAGGGGCTGGGGCAGCTAAATTCACCCCTCCACTTT; cdr3_aa: CASSQGLGQLNSPLHF
d_call: .; clone_size: .; j_call: TRBJ2-4; v_call: TRBV19; cdr3_nt: TGTGCCAGTAGTATACAGGCAGGGATAGCCAAAAACATTCAGTACTTC; cdr3_aa: CASSIQAGIAKNIQYF
d_call: .; clone_size: .; j_call: TRBJ2-5; v_call: TRBV7-9; cdr3_nt: TGTGCCAGCAGCGAGGGGGGGAGCACTGAGACCCAGTACTTC; cdr3_aa: CASSEGGSTETQYF
d_call: TRBD1; clone_size: .; j_call: TRBJ1-1; v_call: TRBV7-2; cdr3_nt: TGTGCCAGCAGCACCCGACCCAGGGGACAGATTCCGACTGAAGCTTTCTTT; cdr3_aa: CASSTRPRGQIPTEAFF
d_call: TRBD1; clone_size: .; j_call: TRBJ1-4; v_call: TRBV11-2; cdr3_nt: TGTGCCAGCAGCAGGGGGCAGGGTGAAAAACTGTTTTTT; cdr3_aa: CASSRGQGEKLFF
d_call: TRBD1; clone_size: .; j_call: TRBJ1-5; v_call: TRBV2; cdr3_nt: TGTGCCAGCAGTGGAGGACAGGGCAATCAGCCCCAGCATTTT; cdr3_aa: CASSGGQGNQPQHF